The rows below give T cell receptor beta chains drawn from one sample of a study of CD8 T cells in Susac syndrome. TCRdb re-analysed the immunoSEQ multiplex PCR reads in MiXCR, keeping a single row per CDR3 protein. The data contain 95,000 to 150,000 distinct CDR3 sequences, 94% of them seen just once; the ten biggest clones take up roughly 0.092%. Sequenced input: CD4+ T cells from PBMCs. These receptors all stem from a human donor in good health. CDR3s include the opening cysteine and the closing phenylalanine or tryptophan. Each record gives: J gene, V gene, CDR3 protein.

TRBJ1-1 TRBV20-1 CSAYGPEEAFF
TRBJ2-5 TRBV29-1 CSSPSGGETQYF
TRBJ2-3 TRBV6-6 CASSVTSSTDTQYF
TRBJ1-3 TRBV3-1 CASSRMTGQASGNTIYF
TRBJ2-2 TRBV7-2 CASSLVRRSGELFF
TRBJ1-2 TRBV15 CATSNDLYYGYTF
TRBJ2-1 TRBV2 CASSAPSWGYYNEQFF
TRBJ1-5 TRBV19 CASSMGTGIYQPQHF
TRBJ1-1 TRBV12-3/TRBV12-4 CASSQDVGNTEAFF
TRBJ1-1 TRBV7-9 CASSSVGGEAFF
TRBJ1-2 TRBV3-1 CASSPRNTNYGYTF
TRBJ2-5 TRBV12-3/TRBV12-4 CAKKDSQETQYF
TRBJ2-7 TRBV30 CAWSAYYEQYF
TRBJ2-7 TRBV7-9 CASSRQGVGHEQYF
TRBJ1-5 TRBV3-1 CASSQGGGTGDQPQHF
TRBJ1-2 TRBV24-1 CATSDATGIYGYTF
TRBJ1-1 TRBV29-1 CSAGELNTEAFF
TRBJ2-7 TRBV6-6 CASSYPQAGPEDEQYF
TRBJ2-2 TRBV10-2 CASKAGTTGELFF
TRBJ2-5 TRBV27 CASSFTSGATQYF
TRBJ2-3 TRBV29-1 CSVRFGGGQGTDTQYF
TRBJ2-1 TRBV6-2/TRBV6-3 CASRKSGGDNEQFF
TRBJ2-7 TRBV20-1 CSAEPPGLAGGLLYEQYF
TRBJ2-2 TRBV19 CASSTGGMVFAGELFF
TRBJ2-5 TRBV19 CASSSPATSGSLETQYF
TRBJ2-5 TRBV11-2 CASSLIPQDQETQYF
TRBJ2-7 TRBV2 CVSSVQGGEQYF
TRBJ2-7 TRBV7-8 CASSPTSGRRYEQYF
TRBJ2-5 TRBV2 CASSFNSEETQYF
TRBJ2-5 TRBV19 CASRGLAGLQETQYF
TRBJ2-1 TRBV7-9 CASSNSGSSYNEQFF